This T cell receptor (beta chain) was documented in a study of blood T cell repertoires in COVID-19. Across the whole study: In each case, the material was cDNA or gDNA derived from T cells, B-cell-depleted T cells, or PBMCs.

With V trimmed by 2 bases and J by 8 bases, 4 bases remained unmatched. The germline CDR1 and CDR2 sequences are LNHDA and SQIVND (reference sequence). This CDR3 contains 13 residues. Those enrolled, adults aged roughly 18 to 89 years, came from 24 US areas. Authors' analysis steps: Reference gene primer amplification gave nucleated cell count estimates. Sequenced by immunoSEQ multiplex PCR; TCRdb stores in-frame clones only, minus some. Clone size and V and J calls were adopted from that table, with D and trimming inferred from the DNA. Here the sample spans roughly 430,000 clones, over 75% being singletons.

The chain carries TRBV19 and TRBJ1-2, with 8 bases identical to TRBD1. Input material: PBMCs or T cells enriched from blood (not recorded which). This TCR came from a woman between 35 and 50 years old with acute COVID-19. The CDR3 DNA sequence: TGTGCCAGTAGTATACCCGGACAGGGAGGCTACACCTTC. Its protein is CASSIPGQGGYTF.